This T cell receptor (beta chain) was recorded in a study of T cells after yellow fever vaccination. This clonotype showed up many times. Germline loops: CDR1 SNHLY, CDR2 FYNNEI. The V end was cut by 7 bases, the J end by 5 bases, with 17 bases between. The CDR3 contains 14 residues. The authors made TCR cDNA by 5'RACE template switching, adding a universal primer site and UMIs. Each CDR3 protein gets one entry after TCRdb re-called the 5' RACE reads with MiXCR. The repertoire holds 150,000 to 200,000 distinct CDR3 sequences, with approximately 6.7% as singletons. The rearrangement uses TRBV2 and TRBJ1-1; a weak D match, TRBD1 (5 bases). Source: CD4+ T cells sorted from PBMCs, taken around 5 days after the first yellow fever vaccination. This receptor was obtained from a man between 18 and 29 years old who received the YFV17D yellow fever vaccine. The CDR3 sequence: CASIWGTLGTEAFF. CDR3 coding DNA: TGTGCCAGCATCTGGGGGACTCTGGGAACTGAAGCTTTCTTT. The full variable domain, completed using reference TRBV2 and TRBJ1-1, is EPEVTQTPSHQVTQMGQEVILRCVPISNHLYFYWYRQILGQKVEFLVSFYNNEISEKSEIFDDQFSVERPDGSNFTLKIRSTKLEDSAMYFCASIWGTLGTEAFFGQGTRLTVV.